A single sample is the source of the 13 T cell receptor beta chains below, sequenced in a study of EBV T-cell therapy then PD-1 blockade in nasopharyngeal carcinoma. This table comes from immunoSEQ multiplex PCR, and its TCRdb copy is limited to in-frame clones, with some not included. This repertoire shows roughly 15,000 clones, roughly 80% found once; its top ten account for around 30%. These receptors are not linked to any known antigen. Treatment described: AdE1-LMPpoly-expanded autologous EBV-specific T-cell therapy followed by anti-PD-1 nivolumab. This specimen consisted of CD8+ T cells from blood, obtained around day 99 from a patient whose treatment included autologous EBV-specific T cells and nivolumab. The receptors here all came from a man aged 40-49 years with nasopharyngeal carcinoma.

CDR3: CASQPTAGEETQYF. CDR3 nucleotides: TGTGCCAGCCAACCCACAGCGGGGGAAGAGACCCAGTACTTC. The chain recombines TRBV7-6 with TRBJ2-5; 8 bases are a match to TRBD2. Germline CDR1 and CDR2: SGHVS and FNYEAQ. This CDR3 region has 14 residues. Germline trimming cut 8 bases from V and 3 bases from J; bases unmatched to any gene: 8.

Here the CDR3 DNA reads TGTGCCAGCAGCCCACTCCCCGTTAGCAATCAGCCCCAGCATTTT. As protein: CASSPLPVSNQPQHF. The genes are TRBV7-2 and TRBJ1-5; unclear D gene. This CDR3 comprises 15 residues. Trimming shortened V by 5 bases and J by 0 bases, and 11 bases separated the two germline ends. CDR1 is SGHTA and CDR2 is FQGNSA in the germline V gene. Filled out from reference TRBV7-2 and TRBJ1-5, the complete variable domain reads GAGVSQSPSNKVTEKGKDVELRCDPISGHTALYWYRQSLGQGLEFLIYFQGNSAPDKSGLPSDRFSAERTGGSVSTLTIQRTQQEDSAVYLCASSPLPVSNQPQHFGDGTRLSIL.

The CDR3 region is CASSYGPTGGTYEQYF. Written as DNA, the CDR3 is TGTGCCAGCAGTTATGGGCCGACAGGGGGGACCTACGAGCAGTACTTC. The chain is built from TRBV6-2 or TRBV6-3 and TRBJ2-7; TRBD1 aligns across 9 bases. The CDR3 is 16 amino acids. With V trimmed by 3 bases and J by 2 bases, 8 bases remained unmatched. Germline CDR1 reads MNHEY; CDR2 reads SVGEGT.

In DNA form, the CDR3 reads TGCAGCGTTGTGGGACAGGGGTACGAGCAGTACTTC. This codes for CSVVGQGYEQYF. The genes are TRBV29-1 and TRBJ2-7; 10 nucleotides line up with TRBD1. Per the germline V gene, CDR1 is SQVTM and CDR2 is ANQGSEA. The CDR3 runs 12 residues. V lost 4 bases to trimming and J lost 4 bases; unmatched junction nucleotides: 1.

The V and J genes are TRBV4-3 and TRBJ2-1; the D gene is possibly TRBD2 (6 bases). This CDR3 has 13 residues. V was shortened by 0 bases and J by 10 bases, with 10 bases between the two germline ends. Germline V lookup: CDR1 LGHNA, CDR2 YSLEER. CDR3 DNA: TGCGCCAGCAGCCAAGATTGGGGAGGCGAGCAGTTCTTC. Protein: CASSQDWGGEQFF.

The CDR3 spells CASSLGDSPPGANVLTF. The CDR3 DNA follows: TGTGCCAGCAGCTTAGGGGACAGCCCCCCTGGGGCCAACGTCCTGACTTTC. The chain is built from TRBV7-6 and TRBJ2-6; 7 bases map to TRBD1. This CDR3 has 17 amino acids. V lost 1 base to trimming and J lost 2 bases; unmatched junction nucleotides: 5. CDR1 is SGHVS, CDR2 FNYEAQ, per germline.

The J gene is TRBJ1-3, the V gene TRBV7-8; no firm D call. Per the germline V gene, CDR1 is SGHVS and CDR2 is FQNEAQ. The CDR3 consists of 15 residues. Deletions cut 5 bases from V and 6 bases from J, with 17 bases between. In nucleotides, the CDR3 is TGTGCCAGCAGCACTAGCCCGGGTGCCGTAAACACCATATATTTT. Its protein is CASSTSPGAVNTIYF. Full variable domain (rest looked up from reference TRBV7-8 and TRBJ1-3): GAGVSQSPRYKVAKRGQDVALRCDPISGHVSLFWYQQALGQGPEFLTYFQNEAQLDKSGLPSDRFFAERPEGSVSTLKIQRTQQEDSAVYLCASSTSPGAVNTIYFGEGSWLTVV.

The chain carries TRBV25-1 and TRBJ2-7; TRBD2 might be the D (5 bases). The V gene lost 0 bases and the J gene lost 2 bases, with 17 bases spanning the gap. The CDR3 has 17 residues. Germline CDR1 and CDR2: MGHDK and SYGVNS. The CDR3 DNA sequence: TGTGCCAGCAGTGAATATATCGGGAAGGGTAGGACCTACGAGCAGTACTTC. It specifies CASSEYIGKGRTYEQYF.

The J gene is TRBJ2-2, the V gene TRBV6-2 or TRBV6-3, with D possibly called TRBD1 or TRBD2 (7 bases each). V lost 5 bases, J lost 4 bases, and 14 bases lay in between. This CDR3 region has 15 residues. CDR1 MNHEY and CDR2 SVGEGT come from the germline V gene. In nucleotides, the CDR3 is TGTGCCAGCAGTCCAGGGGGGGTTGGCACCGGGGAGCTGTTTTTT. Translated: CASSPGGVGTGELFF.

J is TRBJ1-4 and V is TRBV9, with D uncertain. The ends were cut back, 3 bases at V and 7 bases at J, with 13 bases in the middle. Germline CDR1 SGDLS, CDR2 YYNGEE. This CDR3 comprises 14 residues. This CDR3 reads CASSAWGGFEKLFF. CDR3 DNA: TGTGCCAGCAGCGCCTGGGGAGGATTTGAAAAACTGTTTTTT.

The CDR3 spells CATGIVGSSYEQYF. In nucleotides, the CDR3 is TGTGCCACGGGCATCGTAGGGAGCTCCTACGAGCAGTACTTC. The chain carries TRBV10-3 and TRBJ2-7; maybe TRBD2 (5 bases). V shed 10 bases and J shed 0 bases, with 16 bases lying between them. CDR1 is ENHRY and CDR2 is SYGVKD in the germline V gene. There are 14 residues in the CDR3.

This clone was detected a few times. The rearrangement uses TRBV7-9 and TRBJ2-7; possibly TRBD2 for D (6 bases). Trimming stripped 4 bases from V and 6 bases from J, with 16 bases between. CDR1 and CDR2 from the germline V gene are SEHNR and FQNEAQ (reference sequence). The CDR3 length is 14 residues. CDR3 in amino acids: CASSSGLQPIEQYF. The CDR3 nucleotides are TGTGCCAGCAGCTCGGGACTGCAACCTATCGAGCAGTACTTC.

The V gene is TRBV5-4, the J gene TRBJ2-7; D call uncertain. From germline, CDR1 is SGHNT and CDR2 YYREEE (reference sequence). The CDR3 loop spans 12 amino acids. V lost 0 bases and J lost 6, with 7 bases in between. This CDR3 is CASSLGTVEQYF. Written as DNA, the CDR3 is TGTGCCAGCAGCTTGGGAACGGTCGAGCAGTACTTC.